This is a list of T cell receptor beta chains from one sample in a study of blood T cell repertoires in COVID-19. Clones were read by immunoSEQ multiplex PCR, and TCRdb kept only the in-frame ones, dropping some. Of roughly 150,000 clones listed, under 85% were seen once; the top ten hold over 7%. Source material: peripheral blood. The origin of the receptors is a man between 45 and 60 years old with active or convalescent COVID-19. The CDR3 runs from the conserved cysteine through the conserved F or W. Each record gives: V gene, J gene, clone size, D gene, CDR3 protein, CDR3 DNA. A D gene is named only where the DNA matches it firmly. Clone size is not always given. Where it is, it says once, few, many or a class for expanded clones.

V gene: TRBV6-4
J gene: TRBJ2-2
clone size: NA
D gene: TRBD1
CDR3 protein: CASKTGPGTGELFF
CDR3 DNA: TGTGCCAGCAAGACAGGGCCAGGAACCGGGGAGCTGTTTTTT

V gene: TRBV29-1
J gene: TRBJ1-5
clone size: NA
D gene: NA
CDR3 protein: CSVEVGGGGQPQHF
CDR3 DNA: TGCAGCGTTGAAGTCGGGGGCGGGGGTCAGCCCCAGCATTTT

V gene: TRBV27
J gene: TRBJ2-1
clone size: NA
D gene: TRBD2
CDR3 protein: CASEGLADPVGQFF
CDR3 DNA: TGTGCCAGCGAGGGACTAGCGGACCCCGTAGGGCAGTTCTTC

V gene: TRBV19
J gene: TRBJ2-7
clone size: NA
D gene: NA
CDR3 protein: CASSRLPQYEQYF
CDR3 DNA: TGTGCCAGTAGTCGACTCCCTCAATACGAGCAGTACTTC

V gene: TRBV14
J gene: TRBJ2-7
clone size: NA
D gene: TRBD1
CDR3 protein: CASSQVPGGVYEQYF
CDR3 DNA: TGTGCCAGCAGCCAAGTTCCAGGGGGCGTTTACGAGCAGTACTTC

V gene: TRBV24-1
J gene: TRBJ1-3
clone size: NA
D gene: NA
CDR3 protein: CATHSSHSGNTIYF
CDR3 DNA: TGTGCCACCCACAGTTCCCACTCTGGAAACACCATATATTTT

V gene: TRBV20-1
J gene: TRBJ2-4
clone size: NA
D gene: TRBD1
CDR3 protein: CSASKRTQGARKNIQYF
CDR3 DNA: TGCAGTGCTAGTAAGCGAACTCAGGGGGCAAGAAAAAACATTCAGTACTTC

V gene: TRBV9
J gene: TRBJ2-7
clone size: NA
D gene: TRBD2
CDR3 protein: CASSPSTGLAGIYEQYF
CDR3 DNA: TGTGCCAGCAGCCCCTCCACAGGCCTAGCGGGGATATACGAGCAGTACTTC

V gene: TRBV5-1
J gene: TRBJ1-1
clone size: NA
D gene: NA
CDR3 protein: CASSLGPTGITEAFF
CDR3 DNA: TGCGCCAGCAGCTTGGGCCCCACAGGGATCACTGAAGCTTTCTTT

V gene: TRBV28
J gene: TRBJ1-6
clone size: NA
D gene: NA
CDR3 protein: CASSPGGGRLAYNSPLHF
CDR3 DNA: TGTGCCAGCAGTCCCGGCGGGGGGCGACTCGCCTATAATTCACCCCTCCACTTT

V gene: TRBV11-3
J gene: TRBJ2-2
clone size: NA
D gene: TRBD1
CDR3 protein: CASSSLRGRLTGELFF
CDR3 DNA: TGTGCCAGCAGCTCCCTCAGGGGGCGCCTCACCGGGGAGCTGTTTTTT

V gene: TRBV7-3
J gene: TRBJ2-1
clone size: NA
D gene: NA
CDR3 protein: CASSPQDREGEQFF
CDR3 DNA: TGTGCCAGCAGCCCCCAGGACAGGGAGGGTGAGCAGTTCTTC

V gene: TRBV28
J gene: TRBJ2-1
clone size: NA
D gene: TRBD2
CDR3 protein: CASSFGTSDYNEQFF
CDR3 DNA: TGTGCCAGCAGTTTCGGGACTAGCGACTACAATGAGCAGTTCTTC

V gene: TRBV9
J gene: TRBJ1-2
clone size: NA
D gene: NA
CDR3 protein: CASSTYRDGYTF
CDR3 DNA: TGTGCCAGCAGCACCTACAGGGATGGCTACACCTTC

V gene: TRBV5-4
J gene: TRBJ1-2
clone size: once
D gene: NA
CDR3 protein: CASSYAGPRGGYTF
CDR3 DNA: TGTGCCAGCAGTTACGCGGGGCCCCGGGGTGGCTACACCTTC

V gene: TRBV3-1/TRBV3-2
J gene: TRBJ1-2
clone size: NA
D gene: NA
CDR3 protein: CASSQGTGGYTF
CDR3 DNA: TGTGCCAGCAGCCAAGGTACCGGGGGCTACACCTTC

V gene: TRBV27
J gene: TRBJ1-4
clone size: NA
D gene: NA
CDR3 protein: CASSPRTVSEKLFF
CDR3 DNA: TGTGCCAGCAGTCCAAGGACAGTTAGTGAAAAACTGTTTTTT

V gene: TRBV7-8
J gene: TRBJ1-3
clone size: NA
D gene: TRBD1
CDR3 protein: CASSPQGTVAGNTIYF
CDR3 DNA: TGTGCCAGCAGCCCACAGGGGACAGTCGCCGGAAACACCATATATTTT

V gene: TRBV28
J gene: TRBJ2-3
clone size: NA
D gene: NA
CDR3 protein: CASSLTGARDTQYF
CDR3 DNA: TGTGCCAGCAGTTTAACGGGAGCGCGGGATACGCAGTATTTT

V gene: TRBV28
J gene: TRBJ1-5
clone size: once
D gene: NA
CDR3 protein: CASSTKWTVMGNQPQHF
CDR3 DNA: TGTGCCAGCAGTACCAAGTGGACAGTGATGGGCAATCAGCCCCAGCATTTT

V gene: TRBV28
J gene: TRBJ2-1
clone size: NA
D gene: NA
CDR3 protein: CASRAGVSKFF
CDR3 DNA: TGTGCGAGTAGGGCGGGTGTTTCGAAGTTCTTC

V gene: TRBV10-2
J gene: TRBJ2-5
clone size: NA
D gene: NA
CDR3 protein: CASSEPILAEEETQYF
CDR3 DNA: TGCGCCAGCAGTGAGCCGATACTAGCTGAAGAAGAGACCCAGTACTTC

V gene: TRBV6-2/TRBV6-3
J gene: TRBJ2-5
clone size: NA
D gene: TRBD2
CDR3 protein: CASSVLAEAGWETQYF
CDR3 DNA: TGTGCCAGCAGCGTACTAGCGGAGGCGGGATGGGAGACCCAGTACTTC

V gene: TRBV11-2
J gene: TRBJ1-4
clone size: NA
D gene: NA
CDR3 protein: CASSWNPGAQTEKLFF
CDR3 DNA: TGTGCCAGCAGCTGGAACCCAGGGGCGCAGACTGAAAAACTGTTTTTT

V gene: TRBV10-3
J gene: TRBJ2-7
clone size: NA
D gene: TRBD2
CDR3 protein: CAIGRAGSSYEQYF
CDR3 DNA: TGTGCCATCGGGAGGGCGGGAAGCTCCTACGAGCAGTACTTC

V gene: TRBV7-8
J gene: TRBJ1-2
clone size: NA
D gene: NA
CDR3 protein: CASSLDGGAGGYTF
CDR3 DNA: TGTGCCAGCAGCTTAGACGGGGGGGCGGGGGGCTACACCTTC

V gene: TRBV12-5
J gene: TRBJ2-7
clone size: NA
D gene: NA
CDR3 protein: CASGLVAASYEQYF
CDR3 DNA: TGTGCTAGTGGTTTGGTAGCGGCCTCCTACGAGCAGTACTTC

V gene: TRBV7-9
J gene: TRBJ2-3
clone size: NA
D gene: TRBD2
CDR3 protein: CASSLAALGLANLDTQYF
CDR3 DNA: TGTGCCAGCAGCTTAGCGGCACTCGGACTAGCGAACCTAGATACGCAGTATTTT

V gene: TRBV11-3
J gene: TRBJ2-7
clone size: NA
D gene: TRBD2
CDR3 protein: CASSLGGTNPTYEQYF
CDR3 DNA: TGTGCCAGCAGCTTGGGGGGGACTAACCCGACCTACGAGCAGTACTTC

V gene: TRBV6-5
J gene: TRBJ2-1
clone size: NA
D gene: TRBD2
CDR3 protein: CASRAGTSFYNEQFF
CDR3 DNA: TGTGCCAGCAGAGCCGGGACTAGCTTCTACAATGAGCAGTTCTTC

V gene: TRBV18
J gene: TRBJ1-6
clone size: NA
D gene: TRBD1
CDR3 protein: CASSLLPGTGGGNSPLHF
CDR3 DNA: TGTGCCAGCTCACTCCTCCCCGGGACAGGGGGCGGAAATTCACCCCTCCACTTT

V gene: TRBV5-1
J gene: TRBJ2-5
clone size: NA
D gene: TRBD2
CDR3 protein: CASSGGLAGAPQETQYF
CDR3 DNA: TGCGCCAGCAGCGGCGGACTAGCGGGAGCCCCGCAAGAGACCCAGTACTTC

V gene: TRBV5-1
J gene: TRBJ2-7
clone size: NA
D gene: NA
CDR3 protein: CASSLERREQYF
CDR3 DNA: TGCGCCAGCAGCTTGGAGCGGCGGGAGCAGTACTTC

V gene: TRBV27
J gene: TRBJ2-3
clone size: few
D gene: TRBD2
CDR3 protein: CASSLPLAGAVDTQYF
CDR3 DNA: TGTGCCAGCAGCCTCCCCCTAGCGGGAGCGGTAGATACGCAGTATTTT

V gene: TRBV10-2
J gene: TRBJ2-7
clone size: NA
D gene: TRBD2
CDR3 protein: CASSSAGVPYEQYF
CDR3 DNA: TGCGCCAGCAGTTCAGCGGGAGTTCCCTACGAGCAGTACTTC

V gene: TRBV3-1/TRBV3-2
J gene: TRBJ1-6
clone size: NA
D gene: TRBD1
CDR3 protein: CASRLTGVSSPLHF
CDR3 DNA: TGTGCCAGCAGACTTACAGGGGTTAGTTCACCCCTCCACTTT

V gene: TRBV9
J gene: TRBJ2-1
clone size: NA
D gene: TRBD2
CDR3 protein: CASSPRLAGGAYNEQFF
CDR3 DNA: TGTGCCAGCAGCCCACGACTAGCGGGAGGGGCCTACAATGAGCAGTTCTTC

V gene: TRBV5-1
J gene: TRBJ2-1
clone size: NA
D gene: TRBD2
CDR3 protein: CASSWGLAEDNEQFF
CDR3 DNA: TGCGCCAGCAGCTGGGGACTAGCGGAGGACAATGAGCAGTTCTTC

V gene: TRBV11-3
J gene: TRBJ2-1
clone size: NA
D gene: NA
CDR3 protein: CASSLARDEQFF
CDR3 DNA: TGTGCCAGCAGCTTAGCCAGGGATGAGCAGTTCTTC

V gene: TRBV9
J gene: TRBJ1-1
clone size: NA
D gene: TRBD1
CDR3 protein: CASSPGQGIEAFF
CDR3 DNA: TGTGCCAGCAGCCCGGGACAGGGGATTGAAGCTTTCTTT

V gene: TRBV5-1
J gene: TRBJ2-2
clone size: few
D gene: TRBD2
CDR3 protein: CASSSLAGNTGELFF
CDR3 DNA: TGCGCCAGCAGCTCACTAGCGGGGAACACCGGGGAGCTGTTTTTT

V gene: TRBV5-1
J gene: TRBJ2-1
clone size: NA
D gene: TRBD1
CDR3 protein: CASSLAGTGSYNEQFF
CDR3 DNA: TGCGCCAGCAGCTTGGCTGGGACAGGTTCCTACAATGAGCAGTTCTTC

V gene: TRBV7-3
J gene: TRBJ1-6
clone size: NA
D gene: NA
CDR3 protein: CASSSAGAPLHF
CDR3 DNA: TGTGCCAGCAGCTCGGCCGGGGCACCCCTCCACTTT

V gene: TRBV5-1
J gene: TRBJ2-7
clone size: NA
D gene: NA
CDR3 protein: CASSLPPAREQYF
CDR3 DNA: TGCGCCAGCAGCCTCCCACCGGCGAGGGAGCAGTACTTC

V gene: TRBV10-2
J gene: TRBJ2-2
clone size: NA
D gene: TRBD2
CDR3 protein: CASLSLAGGTGELFF
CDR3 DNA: TGCGCCAGCCTTTCGCTAGCGGGAGGGACCGGGGAGCTGTTTTTT

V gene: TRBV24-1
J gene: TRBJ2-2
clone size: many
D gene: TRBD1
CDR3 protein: CATSEPDRTDLMGELFF
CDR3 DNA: TGTGCCACCAGTGAACCGGACAGGACAGATTTGATGGGGGAGCTGTTTTTT

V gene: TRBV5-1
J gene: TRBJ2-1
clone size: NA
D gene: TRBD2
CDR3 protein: CASSPIGLAGTNEQFF
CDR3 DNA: TGCGCCAGCAGCCCAATCGGACTAGCGGGAACAAATGAGCAGTTCTTC

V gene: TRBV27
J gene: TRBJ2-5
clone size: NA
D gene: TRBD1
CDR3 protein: CASSWTGGRETQYF
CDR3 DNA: TGTGCCAGCAGTTGGACAGGGGGCCGGGAGACCCAGTACTTC

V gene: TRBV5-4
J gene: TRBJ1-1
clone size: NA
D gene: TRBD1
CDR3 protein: CASSIYTGGTEAFF
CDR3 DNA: TGTGCCAGCAGCATCTACACAGGGGGCACTGAAGCTTTCTTT

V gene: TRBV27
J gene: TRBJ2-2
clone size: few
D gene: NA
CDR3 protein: CASSLLSNTGELFF
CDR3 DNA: TGTGCCAGCAGTTTGTTATCGAACACCGGGGAGCTGTTTTTT

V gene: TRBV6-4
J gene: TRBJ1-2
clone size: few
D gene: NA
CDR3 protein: CASSDGETSYGYTF
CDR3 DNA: TGTGCCAGCAGTGACGGGGAGACTTCCTATGGCTACACCTTC

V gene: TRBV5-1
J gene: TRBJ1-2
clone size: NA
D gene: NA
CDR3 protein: CASSLATTLYGYTF
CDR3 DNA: TGCGCCAGCAGCTTGGCTACCACCCTCTATGGCTACACCTTC

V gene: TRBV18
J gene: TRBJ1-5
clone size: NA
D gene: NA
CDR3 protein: CASSASLGVQPQHF
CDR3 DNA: TGTGCCAGCTCAGCCTCGCTAGGGGTTCAGCCCCAGCATTTT

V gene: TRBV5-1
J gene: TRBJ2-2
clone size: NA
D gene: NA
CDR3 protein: CASSLPSTTGELFF
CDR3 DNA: TGCGCCAGCAGCTTGCCTAGCACCACCGGGGAGCTGTTTTTT

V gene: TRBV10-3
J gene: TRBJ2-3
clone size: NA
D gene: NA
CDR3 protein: CAISEALKDTQYF
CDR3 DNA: TGTGCCATCAGTGAGGCACTAAAGGATACGCAGTATTTT

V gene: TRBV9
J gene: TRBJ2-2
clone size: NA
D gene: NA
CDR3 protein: CASSVRGLVANTGELFF
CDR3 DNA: TGTGCCAGCAGCGTAAGGGGGTTGGTGGCGAACACCGGGGAGCTGTTTTTT

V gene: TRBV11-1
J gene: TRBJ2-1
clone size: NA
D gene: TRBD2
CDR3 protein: CASETSGRSVYNEQFF
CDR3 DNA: TGTGCCAGCGAGACTAGCGGGAGATCGGTTTACAATGAGCAGTTCTTC